The clone carrying this TCR beta chain was seen only a few times. What it recognizes is unknown. The entry originates in a study of regulatory T cells in long-lasting Graves disease. Study-wide findings and caveats: TCR diversity in persistent Graves' patients was below that of newly diagnosed ones.

The authors built TCR beta libraries using iRepertoire HTBI primers and Arm-PCR of CDR3 regions. TCRdb re-called the multiplex PCR reads with MiXCR, one entry per CDR3 protein. Of approximately 470,000 distinct CDR3 sequences in the sample, around 16% are singletons; the top ten hold roughly an eighth. Time point meaning: newly diagnosed GD, antithyroid drugs for less than 3 months. There was RNA extracted from PBMCs, and the TCR library was made from it. V was clipped by 0 bases and J by 2 bases; unmatched bases: 0. This CDR3 has 13 residues. Germline CDR1 is DFQATT and CDR2 is SNEGSKA (reference sequence). A further study also used this sample, focusing on T cells in Graves' hyperthyroidism and ophthalmopathy. From that study: The model forecast ophthalmopathy, anticipating it by a median about six months before onset.

The receptor's source is a man aged 35 to 55 with Graves disease. The sample in question was peripheral blood mononuclear cells (PBMCs), obtained at new diagnosis, from a patient treated with antithyroid drugs. V and J are TRBV20-1 and TRBJ2-7; 8 bases align to TRBD1. The chain's CDR3 is CSARDRGPYEQYF. The CDR3 coding sequence is TGCAGTGCTAGAGACAGGGGGCCCTACGAGCAGTACTTC.